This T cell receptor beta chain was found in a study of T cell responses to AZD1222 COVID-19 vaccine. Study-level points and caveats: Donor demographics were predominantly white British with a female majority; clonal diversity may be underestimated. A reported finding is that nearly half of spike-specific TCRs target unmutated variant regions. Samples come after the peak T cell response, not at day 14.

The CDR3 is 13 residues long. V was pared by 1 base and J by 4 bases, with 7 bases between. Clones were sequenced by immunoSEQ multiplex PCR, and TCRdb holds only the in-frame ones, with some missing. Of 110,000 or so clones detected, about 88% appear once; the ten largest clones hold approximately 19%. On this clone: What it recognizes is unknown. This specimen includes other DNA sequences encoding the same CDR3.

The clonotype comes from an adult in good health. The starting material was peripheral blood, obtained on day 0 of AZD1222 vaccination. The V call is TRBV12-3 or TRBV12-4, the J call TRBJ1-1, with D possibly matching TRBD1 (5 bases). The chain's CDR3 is CASSLGGGTEAFF. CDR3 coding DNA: TGTGCCAGCAGTTTAGGGGGCGGCACTGAAGCTTTCTTT.